Reported below is one T cell receptor (beta chain). The Seattle site enrolled patients during active infection and followed them longitudinally. The CDR3 runs to 12 residues. The ends were cut back, 5 bases at V and 3 bases at J, with 7 bases in the middle. The sample comes from a study of blood T cell repertoires in COVID-19. Overall study: Both acute and convalescent COVID-19 samples were obtained from the United States, Italy and Spain. PBMCs, B-cell-depleted T cells, or T cells provided the cDNA or gDNA that made up the material.

In the original analysis: Amplification with reference gene primers provided the estimates of nucleated cell counts. Measured with immunoSEQ multiplex PCR; TCRdb has only the in-frame clones, and not every one. V and J calls and clone size are as listed in that table; D and trimming were resolved from the DNA. The table includes just over 250,000 clones, 88% detected once. The sample was peripheral blood. The chain is built from TRBV12-3 or TRBV12-4 and TRBJ1-2; no definite D call. This receptor was obtained from a woman between 70 and 85 years old with COVID-19, enrolled during active disease. CDR3 nucleotides: TGTGCCAGCAGTCGGAGGGACTATGGCTACACCTTC. Its protein product is CASSRRDYGYTF.